The 22 T cell receptor beta chains given below trace back to one sample, sequenced in a study of CD8 T cell repertoires and HIV-1 epitope variants. These receptors' targets are unknown. Method: immunoSEQ multiplex PCR; TCRdb's copy keeps in-frame clones and lacks some. The table includes 5,500 to 7,000 clones, roughly 64% detected once. Sequencing was performed on cultured CD8+ T cells derived from PBMCs. Source of these receptors: a male donor with HIV.

This chain joins TRBV27 and TRBJ2-2, with TRBD2 matching 9 bases. This CDR3 is 15 amino acids long. Germline CDR1 and CDR2: MNHEY and SMNVEV (reference sequence). The junction had 7 bases not matched to a gene; V was cut back by 6 bases and J by 5 bases. The CDR3 here is CASSDKAGGTGELFF. The CDR3 DNA reads as TGTGCCAGCAGCGACAAAGCGGGGGGAACCGGGGAGCTGTTTTTT.

This clone was detected only a few times. V gene TRBV2 combines with J gene TRBJ2-7; D not resolved. CDR3 length: 12 amino acids. V gave up 2 bases and J gave up 7 bases, with 9 bases separating them. Germline values: CDR1 SNHLY, CDR2 FYNNEI. CDR3 loop: CASSESVREQYF. DNA for the CDR3: TGTGCCAGCAGTGAAAGCGTTAGGGAGCAGTACTTC. The entire variable domain, with the rest obtained from reference TRBV2 and TRBJ2-7, is as follows: EPEVTQTPSHQVTQMGQEVILRCVPISNHLYFYWYRQILGQKVEFLVSFYNNEISEKSEIFDDQFSVERPDGSNFTLKIRSTKLEDSAMYFCASSESVREQYFGPGTRLTVT.

The rearrangement links TRBV9 to TRBJ2-4, with TRBD2 matching 11 bases. V shed 3 bases, J shed 4 bases, and the junction held 9 bases outside the gene matches. This CDR3 has 17 amino acids. CDR1 is SGDLS and CDR2 is YYNGEE in the germline V gene. As DNA, the CDR3 is TGTGCCAGCAGCGAAAGCGATAGCGGGGGGGGAAAAAACATTCAGTACTTC. This gives the protein CASSESDSGGGKNIQYF.

This clone occurred once. The chain has TRBV14 and TRBJ2-7; unclear D gene. The germline V gene has CDR1 SGHDN and CDR2 FVKESK. Trimming took 1 base from V and 2 from J, leaving 3 bases between them. The CDR3 length is 12 residues. DNA of the CDR3: TGTGCCAGCAGCCAAGTGACCTACGAGCAGTACTTC. It encodes CASSQVTYEQYF.

The genes are TRBV27 and TRBJ2-7; D not resolved. Germline V gives CDR1 MNHEY, CDR2 SMNVEV (reference sequence). Trimming pared 3 bases from V and 3 bases from J, leaving 12 bases between. This CDR3 is 14 amino acids long. CDR3 nucleotide sequence: TGTGCCAGCAGTTTGGATTCCAAACACTACGAGCAGTACTTC. Translating gives CASSLDSKHYEQYF.

The chain couples TRBV28 to TRBJ1-1; TRBD1 is a possible D gene (5 bases). CDR1 MDHEN and CDR2 SYDVKM come from the germline V gene. This CDR3 contains 15 residues. Trimming cost V 0 bases and J 1 base, with 9 bases left between them. The CDR3 DNA reads as TGTGCCAGCAGTTTATGGACAGCTGAGAACACTGAAGCTTTCTTT. Its protein product is CASSLWTAENTEAFF. Looking up the rest from reference TRBV28 and TRBJ1-1 gives the full variable domain: DVKVTQSSRYLVKRTGEKVFLECVQDMDHENMFWYRQDPGLGLRLIYFSYDVKMKEKGDIPEGYSVSREKKERFSLILESASTNQTSMYLCASSLWTAENTEAFFGQGTRLTVV.

This sequence joins TRBV6-5 and TRBJ2-7, with D perhaps assigned TRBD1 or TRBD2 (5 bases each). This CDR3 comprises 13 residues. V was pared by 6 bases and J by 0 bases, with 9 bases between. CDR1 and CDR2 from the germline V gene are MNHEY and SVGAGI. The CDR3 region is CASSPRGSYEQYF. The DNA for the CDR3 is TGTGCCAGCAGCCCGAGGGGCTCCTACGAGCAGTACTTC.

The chain has TRBV28 and TRBJ2-5, with TRBD2 matching 14 bases. The germline gives CDR1 MDHEN, CDR2 SYDVKM. Trimming at V came to 3 bases and at J to 4 bases, leaving 13 bases not matched to a gene. The CDR3 consists of 19 residues. CDR3: CASSFSPGTSGRGGETQYF. The CDR3 bases are TGTGCCAGCAGTTTTAGTCCCGGGACTAGCGGGAGAGGGGGAGAGACCCAGTACTTC.

V is TRBV19 and J is TRBJ2-2, with unresolved D. Germline CDR1 and CDR2: LNHDA and SQIVND (reference sequence). CDR3 length: 12 residues. V lost 9 bases and J 8 bases, leaving 13 bases between the germline ends. CDR3 loop: CASTVPSGELFF. As DNA, the CDR3 is TGTGCCAGCACGGTCCCCTCTGGGGAGCTGTTTTTT.

This sequence joins TRBV7-9 and TRBJ2-7, with no clear D. The length of the CDR3 is 13 residues. Germline V CDR1 and CDR2: SEHNR, FQNEAQ (reference sequence). Trimming removed 10 bases from V and 1 base from J, with 14 bases in between. The CDR3 is CATSSGRSYEQYF. The CDR3 DNA sequence: TGTGCCACATCATCCGGCAGGTCCTACGAGCAGTACTTC.

V and J are TRBV5-1 and TRBJ2-7, with D unresolved. The CDR3 is 11 amino acids. Germline CDR1 is SGHRS and CDR2 is YFSETQ. V was clipped by 0 bases and J by 4 bases, with 2 bases between them. Here the CDR3 DNA reads TGCGCCAGCAGCTTGGGGTACGAGCAGTACTTC. Translation gives CASSLGYEQYF.

The V and J genes are TRBV15 and TRBJ2-1; 9 nucleotides match TRBD1. The CDR3 contains 17 residues. CDR1 is LNHNV and CDR2 is YYDKDF in the germline V gene (reference sequence). Germline trimming cut 11 bases from V and 6 bases from J; bases unmatched to any gene: 20. The CDR3 DNA is TGTGCCGCGGGACAGGGACAGGGCGGCGGTGTTGGCAATGAGCAGTTCTTC. Its translation is CAAGQGQGGGVGNEQFF. The full variable domain, in which reference TRBV15 and TRBJ2-1 provide the parts outside the CDR3, is DAMVIQNPRYQVTQFGKPVTLSCSQTLNHNVMYWYQQKSSQAPKLLFHYYDKDFNNEADTPDNFQSRRPNTSFCFLDIRSPGLGDTAMYLCAAGQGQGGGVGNEQFFGPGTRLTVL.

V gene TRBV7-8 combines with J gene TRBJ2-2; D is tentatively TRBD1 or TRBD2 (6 bases each). The CDR3 consists of 17 residues. The germline V gene encodes CDR1 SGHVS and CDR2 FQNEAQ. Trimming took 0 bases from V and 0 from J, leaving 11 bases between them. CDR3 in amino acids: CASSLAGGHPNTGELFF. DNA of the CDR3: TGTGCCAGCAGCTTAGCCGGGGGACATCCGAACACCGGGGAGCTGTTTTTT.

This clone was detected a few times. The chain combines TRBV5-1 with TRBJ2-7; D may be TRBD1 or TRBD2 (5 bases each). The CDR3 is 13 residues long. The germline gives CDR1 SGHRS, CDR2 YFSETQ. Trimming took 4 bases from V and 3 from J, leaving 11 bases between them. In DNA form, the CDR3 reads TGCGCCAGCAGCCCATGGGACGGCTACGAGCAGTACTTC. Amino acids: CASSPWDGYEQYF.

The chain links TRBV6-4 to TRBJ2-1; 9 bases line up with TRBD2. The CDR3 is made up of 14 amino acids. CDR1 is MRHNA, CDR2 SNTAGT, per germline. Trimming took 4 bases from V and 3 from J; bases not matched to a gene: 1. The CDR3 DNA reads TGTGCCAGCAGTGTAGCGGGGGACTACAATGAGCAGTTCTTC. This sequence encodes CASSVAGDYNEQFF.

The table lists this clone with a few counts. CDR3 sequence: CASSIEAYSNQPQHF. DNA of the CDR3: TGTGCCAGTAGTATTGAAGCCTATAGCAATCAGCCCCAGCATTTT. The rearrangement uses TRBV19 and TRBJ1-5; D is undetermined. CDR3 length: 15 residues. Looked up from germline, CDR1 is LNHDA and CDR2 is SQIVND (reference sequence). V gave up 3 bases and J gave up 0 bases, with 9 bases separating them.

The V call is TRBV5-1, the J call TRBJ2-5; 11 bases are shared with TRBD2. This CDR3 region has 16 residues. V gave up 5 bases and J gave up 4 bases; unmatched junction bases: 10. Per germline, CDR1 SGHRS and CDR2 YFSETQ. This CDR3 reads CASRTSGGAVRETQYF. The CDR3 DNA sequence: TGCGCCAGCAGAACTAGCGGGGGAGCCGTAAGAGAGACCCAGTACTTC.

The chain is built from TRBV28 and TRBJ1-2, with D tentatively TRBD1 (6 bases). The CDR3 is 14 residues long. Trimming cost V 3 bases and J 3 bases, with 11 bases left between them. Germline CDR1 and CDR2: MDHEN and SYDVKM. CDR3 residues: CASSFGQGYYGYTF. For the CDR3, the DNA is TGTGCCAGCAGTTTCGGTCAGGGGTACTATGGCTACACCTTC.

The chain recombines TRBV7-6 with TRBJ2-7; 7 bases are a match to TRBD2. The V gene end was trimmed by 4 bases and the J gene end by 4 bases; junction bases not matched to a gene: 7. The CDR3 covers 14 residues. Looked up from germline, CDR1 is SGHVS and CDR2 is FNYEAQ. CDR3 loop: CASSSLAEDYEQYF. Here the CDR3 DNA reads TGTGCCAGCAGCTCCCTAGCGGAAGATTACGAGCAGTACTTC. Together with reference TRBV7-6 and TRBJ2-7, the CDR3 gives the full variable domain: GAGVSQSPRYKVTKRGQDVALRCDPISGHVSLYWYRQALGQGPEFLTYFNYEAQQDKSGLPNDRFSAERPEGSISTLTIQRTEQRDSAMYRCASSSLAEDYEQYFGPGTRLTVT.

The chain employs TRBV6-1 and TRBJ2-7, with TRBD2 matching 7 bases. CDR3 length equals 12 residues. Trimming cost V 4 bases and J 6 bases; bases outside gene matches: 3. Germline-derived CDR1 and CDR2 are MNHNS and SASEGT. In DNA form, the CDR3 reads TGTGCCAGCAGTGCGGGGACTATCGAGCAGTACTTC. It specifies CASSAGTIEQYF.

The chain recombines TRBV4-1 with TRBJ2-7; unclear D gene. The V gene lost 1 base and the J gene lost 5 bases, with 9 bases spanning the gap. The CDR3 length is 13 residues. Per germline, CDR1 MGHRA and CDR2 YSYEKL. CDR3 sequence (DNA): TGCGCCAGCAGCCAAGTAGCTTTTAACGAGCAGTACTTC. Translation gives CASSQVAFNEQYF.

This clone occurred a few times. The V and J genes are TRBV27 and TRBJ2-7; 7 bases map to TRBD1. The CDR3 contains 12 residues. V was clipped by 9 bases and J by 2 bases; unmatched bases: 4. Germline V lookup: CDR1 MNHEY, CDR2 SMNVEV (reference sequence). CDR3 bases: TGTGCCAGTGGACAGGCCCCCTACGAGCAGTACTTC. This translates into CASGQAPYEQYF.